These 9 T cell receptor beta chains were all obtained from the same sample, sequenced in a study of blood T cells in healthy people across ages. Alongside a J-beta primer mix, a sample-barcoded 5' primer served in a second PCR lasting roughly 7 to 11 cycles. Using its own MiXCR run on the 5' RACE reads, TCRdb lists one record per CDR3 protein. The repertoire holds under 1,100,000 distinct CDR3 sequences, with almost 25% as singletons. The same sample was also used in a study of T cells of mothers and their children.

The material sequenced was blood. These receptors came from a girl under 10 years old in good health.

This clonotype has more than one count but fewer than ten. The chain carries TRBV20-1 and TRBJ1-6, with no clear D. The CDR3 consists of 13 residues. V was trimmed by 0 bases and J by 7 bases, leaving 7 bases between them. Looked up from germline, CDR1 is DFQATT and CDR2 is SNEGSKA (reference sequence). CDR3 sequence: CSARDAENSPLHF. The CDR3 nucleotides read TGCAGTGCTAGAGACGCGGAGAATTCACCCCTCCACTTT.

This clonotype showed up just a few times. DNA of the CDR3: TGTGCCAGCAGTACCGGGACAGGGGAGGCAGATACGCAGTATTTT. It specifies CASSTGTGEADTQYF. The rearrangement joins TRBV12-3 or TRBV12-4 to TRBJ2-3; 10 nucleotides align to TRBD1. The CDR3 is 15 amino acids. With V trimmed by 5 bases and J by 4 bases, 6 bases remained unmatched.

This chain links TRBV7-9 with TRBJ2-7; D possibly corresponds to TRBD1 (6 bases). Germline CDR1 and CDR2: SEHNR and FQNEAQ (reference sequence). The V and J ends lost 5 bases and 3 bases respectively, with 20 bases between them. CDR3 length equals 16 residues. The CDR3 reads CASSLNRGGTSYEQYF. The CDR3 DNA sequence: TGTGCCAGCAGCCTTAATAGAGGTGGGACAAGCTACGAGCAGTACTTC.

The V gene is TRBV13, the J gene TRBJ2-1, with D possibly TRBD2 on 7 matching bases. The CDR3 contains 15 residues. The V gene's germline CDR1 is PRHDT and CDR2 FYEKMQ (reference sequence). V lost 6 bases to trimming and J lost 6 bases, with 18 bases between them. CDR3 residues: CASSGGGPDPNEQFF. The CDR3 nucleotides are TGTGCCAGCAGTGGGGGGGGGCCCGACCCCAATGAGCAGTTCTTC.

The CDR3 region has the DNA TGTGCCAGCAGGACGCAGCCGCAGCTTTCACCCCTCCACTTT. Protein: CASRTQPQLSPLHF. The chain joins TRBV28 to TRBJ1-6; D is ambiguous. The CDR3 extends over 14 amino acids. V lost 6 bases and J 9 bases, leaving 15 bases between the germline ends. The germline gives CDR1 MDHEN, CDR2 SYDVKM.

On this clonotype itself: One end of the junction fails to match germline, which may point to a read error. The chain carries TRBV20-1 and TRBJ1-2; TRBD1 agrees at 8 bases. Germline V gene lookup returns CDR1 DFQATT and CDR2 SNEGSKA (reference sequence). CDR3 size: 13 residues. CDR3 region: CSTRDRQGYGYTF. The DNA of the CDR3 is TGCAGTACTAGAGATCGACAGGGGTACGGCTACACCTTC.

This clonotype was counted a few times. J is TRBJ2-5 and V is TRBV20-1; 9 bases align to TRBD2. The DNA matches TRBJ2-1 better at its end, which makes the J call doubtful. The CDR3 totals 15 residues. Germline CDR1 DFQATT, CDR2 SNEGSKA (reference sequence). This CDR3 reads CSARSGGRAGNEQFF. The CDR3, as DNA: TGCAGTGCTAGGTCGGGCGGGAGGGCCGGAAATGAGCAGTTCTTC.

In its sample, this clonotype was seen a few times. The genes are TRBV12-3 or TRBV12-4 and TRBJ2-4, with D perhaps matching TRBD2 (5 bases). The CDR3 sequence is 14 residues long. V shed 7 bases and J shed 8 bases, with 18 bases lying between them. CDR3 residues: CASKAGNLSDIQYF. CDR3 nucleotides: TGTGCCAGCAAAGCCGGGAATCTATCGGACATTCAGTACTTC.

This chain links TRBV7-2 with TRBJ1-2; TRBD1 might be the D (5 bases). CDR3 length: 14 residues. Germline V CDR1 and CDR2: SGHTA, FQGNSA. Trimming removed 5 bases at V and 4 bases at J, with 14 bases between. CDR3 sequence (DNA): TGTGCCAGCAGCGCGCCGGGACGGATCTATGGCTACACCTTC. Its protein product is CASSAPGRIYGYTF.